These 18 T cell receptor beta chains were sequenced from one sample in a study of blood T cell repertoires in COVID-19. Assay used: immunoSEQ multiplex PCR; TCRdb lists only in-frame clones, some missing. The data contain 80,000 or so clones, around 90% of them singletons. Source material: peripheral blood. The source of these receptors is a man in his fifties or sixties with acute or convalescent COVID-19.

The chain is built from TRBV5-6 and TRBJ2-6; a possible D gene is TRBD1 (6 bases). Looked up from germline, CDR1 is SGHDT and CDR2 is YYEEEE. The CDR3 runs 16 residues. V dropped 6 bases and J dropped 4 bases, with 17 bases sitting between them. CDR3 region: CASIEAAGAGANVLTF. Here the CDR3 DNA reads TGTGCCAGCATAGAGGCGGCAGGGGCCGGGGCCAACGTCCTGACTTTC.

This clone was counted only a few times. J is TRBJ1-3 and V is TRBV4-3, with TRBD1 identical over 9 bases. Unmatched junction bases numbered 3, after V lost 6 bases and J lost 0 bases. The CDR3 consists of 15 residues. CDR1 is LGHNA, CDR2 YSLEER, per germline. CDR3 in amino acids: CASSNRGLSGNTIYF. In nucleotides, the CDR3 is TGCGCCAGCAGTAACAGGGGGCTCTCTGGAAACACCATATATTTT.

The rearrangement uses TRBV27 and TRBJ1-1, with D possibly matching TRBD1 (6 bases). Per germline, CDR1 MNHEY and CDR2 SMNVEV (reference sequence). V lost 4 bases, J lost 12 bases, and 21 bases lay in between. The CDR3 spans 14 residues. The CDR3 protein is CASSSPDRSQLTFF. The CDR3 coding sequence is TGTGCCAGCAGTTCGCCCGACAGGTCCCAACTTACTTTCTTT.

The chain couples TRBV7-2 to TRBJ2-3, with 11 bases fitting TRBD2. This CDR3 spans 14 amino acids. The junction had 4 bases not matched to a gene; V was cut back by 5 bases and J by 6 bases. Germline V gene lookup returns CDR1 SGHTA and CDR2 FQGNSA. The CDR3 loop reads CASSPGLAADTQYF. The CDR3 nucleotides read TGTGCCAGCAGCCCGGGACTAGCGGCCGATACGCAGTATTTT.

The rearrangement uses TRBV2 and TRBJ2-7, with 11 bases aligning to TRBD2. Germline V gene lookup returns CDR1 SNHLY and CDR2 FYNNEI. Germline trimming cut 4 bases from V and 3 bases from J; bases unmatched to any gene: 2. CDR3 size: 14 residues. DNA of the CDR3: TGTGCCAGCAGTGGACTAGCGGGACGCTACGAGCAGTACTTC. Protein sequence: CASSGLAGRYEQYF.

V and J are TRBV7-6 and TRBJ1-4; a possible D gene is TRBD1 (6 bases). V dropped 2 bases and J dropped 2 bases, with 9 bases sitting between them. The CDR3 is made up of 15 amino acids. Germline lookup yields CDR1 SGHVS and CDR2 FNYEAQ. The chain's CDR3 is CASSLNQGTNEKLFF. As DNA, the CDR3 is TGTGCCAGCAGCTTAAATCAGGGGACTAATGAAAAACTGTTTTTT.

The chain links TRBV19 to TRBJ2-1, with D perhaps TRBD2 (6 bases). The V end lost 1 base, the J end lost 8 bases, and 15 bases lay between the germline ends. The CDR3 has 15 amino acids. Germline-derived CDR1 and CDR2 are LNHDA and SQIVND (reference sequence). The CDR3 DNA reads TGTGCCAGTAGTATAGGGGTGACTAGGGGTCATGAGCAGTTCTTC. It is translated as CASSIGVTRGHEQFF.

This chain links TRBV27 with TRBJ2-1; 10 bases line up with TRBD2. With V trimmed by 5 bases and J by 4 bases, 11 bases remained unmatched. This CDR3 contains 17 residues. Germline-derived CDR1 and CDR2 are MNHEY and SMNVEV (reference sequence). As DNA, the CDR3 is TGTGCCAGCAGTCCGTGGACTAGCGGAGGCCTATACAATGAGCAGTTCTTC. It specifies CASSPWTSGGLYNEQFF.

The rearrangement links TRBV5-8 to TRBJ2-1; 7 nucleotides align to TRBD2. V shed 4 bases and J 5 bases; nucleotides not matched to a gene: 9. The germline gives CDR1 SGHTS, CDR2 YDEGEE. The CDR3 length is 15 residues. CDR3 in amino acids: CASSRGRTRNNEQFF. The CDR3 DNA reads TGTGCCAGCAGCCGGGGCCGGACTAGGAACAATGAGCAGTTCTTC.

V usage is TRBV10-3 and J usage is TRBJ2-1; no definite D call. The V end was cut by 0 bases, the J end by 6 bases, with 3 bases between. This CDR3 is built from 12 residues. Germline V CDR1 and CDR2: ENHRY, SYGVKD. DNA of the CDR3: TGTGCCATCAGTGAGTCGAGCAATGAGCAGTTCTTC. This translates into CAISESSNEQFF.

The chain recombines TRBV30 with TRBJ2-2, with 7 bases that match TRBD2. The trim removed 1 base at V and 5 bases at J, leaving 10 bases unmatched. The CDR3 length is 16 residues. The germline gives CDR1 GTSNPN, CDR2 SVGIG (reference sequence). CDR3 loop: CAWSGGGPSRTGELFF. CDR3 in DNA: TGTGCCTGGAGTGGGGGGGGACCCTCGCGAACCGGGGAGCTGTTTTTT.

This chain joins TRBV15 and TRBJ2-1, with 11 bases identical to TRBD2. V shed 6 bases, J shed 15 bases, and the junction held 10 bases outside the gene matches. Germline CDR1 LNHNV, CDR2 YYDKDF (reference sequence). The CDR3 has 13 residues. The CDR3 region is CATRGSGGVIWFF. Here the CDR3 DNA reads TGTGCCACCAGGGGTAGCGGGGGGGTAATCTGGTTCTTC. Full variable domain (missing parts from reference TRBV15 and TRBJ2-1): DAMVIQNPRYQVTQFGKPVTLSCSQTLNHNVMYWYQQKSSQAPKLLFHYYDKDFNNEADTPDNFQSRRPNTSFCFLDIRSPGLGDTAMYLCATRGSGGVIWFFGPGTRLTVL.

The V gene is TRBV9, the J gene TRBJ1-1; a possible D gene is TRBD1 (5 bases). V shed 0 bases and J shed 3 bases, with 12 bases lying between them. The CDR3 has 15 residues. Germline lookup yields CDR1 SGDLS and CDR2 YYNGEE. The CDR3 nucleotides read TGTGCCAGCAGCGTAGAAGGGGTAGGGCACACTGAAGCTTTCTTT. Protein sequence: CASSVEGVGHTEAFF.

This clone was counted once. The CDR3 loop reads CASSPLQGVAFF. CDR3 coding DNA: TGTGCCAGCAGCCCGTTACAGGGCGTAGCTTTCTTT. The gene calls are TRBV7-2 and TRBJ1-1; D may be TRBD1 (6 bases). This CDR3 is 12 amino acids long. Trimming stripped 5 bases from V and 10 bases from J, with 14 bases between. Germline CDR1 is SGHTA and CDR2 is FQGNSA. The full variable domain, completed using reference TRBV7-2 and TRBJ1-1, is GAGVSQSPSNKVTEKGKDVELRCDPISGHTALYWYRQSLGQGLEFLIYFQGNSAPDKSGLPSDRFSAERTGGSVSTLTIQRTQQEDSAVYLCASSPLQGVAFFGQGTRLTVV.

This clone was counted only a few times. The rearrangement links TRBV9 to TRBJ1-6; a possible D gene is TRBD1 (5 bases). The CDR3 is 15 residues long. V was shortened by 4 bases and J by 7 bases, with 15 bases between the two germline ends. CDR1 is SGDLS and CDR2 is YYNGEE in the germline V gene. CDR3 DNA: TGTGCCAGCAGCCTCTCCAGGGTAGAAAATTCACCCCTCCACTTT. Translation: CASSLSRVENSPLHF.

J is TRBJ1-4 and V is TRBV6-6; no firm D call. This CDR3 is 14 amino acids long. Trimming took off 5 bases at V and 0 bases at J, with 7 bases between the two ends. The germline gives CDR1 MNHNY, CDR2 SVGAGI (reference sequence). For the CDR3, the DNA is TGTGCCAGCAGTGGTACTGCAACTAATGAAAAACTGTTTTTT. Residues: CASSGTATNEKLFF.

This clone was picked up many times. The chain links TRBV5-1 to TRBJ1-6; 10 bases are shared with TRBD1. V lost 1 base, J lost 7 bases, and 8 bases stayed unmatched. CDR1 and CDR2 from the germline V gene are SGHRS and YFSETQ. The CDR3 runs to 17 residues. The CDR3 sequence: CASSLHPGQGGNSPLHF. CDR3 bases: TGCGCCAGCAGCTTGCACCCCGGACAGGGGGGGAATTCACCCCTCCACTTT. The entire variable domain, with the rest obtained from reference TRBV5-1 and TRBJ1-6, is as follows: KAGVTQTPRYLIKTRGQQVTLSCSPISGHRSVSWYQQTPGQGLQFLFEYFSETQRNKGNFPGRFSGRQFSNSRSEMNVSTLELGDSALYLCASSLHPGQGGNSPLHFGNGTRLTVT.

This sequence joins TRBV19 and TRBJ2-3, with 7 bases lining up with TRBD2. The germline gives CDR1 LNHDA, CDR2 SQIVND (reference sequence). Trimming removed 7 bases from V and 5 bases from J; junction bases left unmatched: 6. This CDR3 has 13 residues. For the CDR3, the DNA is TGTGCCAGTATGCCGGGGGAGGGAGATACGCAGTATTTT. It encodes CASMPGEGDTQYF.